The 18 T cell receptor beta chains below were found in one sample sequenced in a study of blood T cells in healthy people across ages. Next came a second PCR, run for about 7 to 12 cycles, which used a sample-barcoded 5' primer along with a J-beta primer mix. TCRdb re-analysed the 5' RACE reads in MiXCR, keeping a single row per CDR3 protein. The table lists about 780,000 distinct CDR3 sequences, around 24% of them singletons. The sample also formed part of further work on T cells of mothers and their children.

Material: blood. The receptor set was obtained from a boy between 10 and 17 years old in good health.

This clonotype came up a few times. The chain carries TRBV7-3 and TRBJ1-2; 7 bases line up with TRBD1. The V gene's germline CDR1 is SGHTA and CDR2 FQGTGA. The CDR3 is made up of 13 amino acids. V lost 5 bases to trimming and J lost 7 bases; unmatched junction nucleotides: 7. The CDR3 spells CASSPTGIGGYTF. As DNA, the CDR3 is TGTGCCAGCAGCCCGACAGGGATCGGTGGCTACACCTTC.

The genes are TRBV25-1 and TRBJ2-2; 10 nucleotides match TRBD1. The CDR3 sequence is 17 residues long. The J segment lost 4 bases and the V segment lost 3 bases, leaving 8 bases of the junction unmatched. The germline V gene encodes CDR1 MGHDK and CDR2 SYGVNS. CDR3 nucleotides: TGTGCCAGCAGTGAGAACCGGGGACAGGGGATCACCGGGGAGCTGTTTTTT. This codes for CASSENRGQGITGELFF.

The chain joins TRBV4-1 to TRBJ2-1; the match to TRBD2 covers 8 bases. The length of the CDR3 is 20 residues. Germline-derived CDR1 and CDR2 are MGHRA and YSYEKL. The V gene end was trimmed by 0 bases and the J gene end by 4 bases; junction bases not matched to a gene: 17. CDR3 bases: TGCGCCAGCAGCCAAGACTCGCTGGCTCAGCGGGGGCTCGGGTACAATGAGCAGTTCTTC. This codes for CASSQDSLAQRGLGYNEQFF.

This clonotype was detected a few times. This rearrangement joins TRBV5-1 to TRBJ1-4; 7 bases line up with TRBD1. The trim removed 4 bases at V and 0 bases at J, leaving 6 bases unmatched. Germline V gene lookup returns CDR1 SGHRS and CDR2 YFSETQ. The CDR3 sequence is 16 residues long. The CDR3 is CASSNRGRATNEKLFF. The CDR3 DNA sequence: TGCGCCAGCAGCAACAGGGGACGGGCAACTAATGAAAAACTGTTTTTT.

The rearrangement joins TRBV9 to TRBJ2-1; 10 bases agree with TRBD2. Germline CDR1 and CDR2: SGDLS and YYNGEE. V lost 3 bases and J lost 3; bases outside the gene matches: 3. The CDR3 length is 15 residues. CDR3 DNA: TGTGCCAGCAGCGCAGGACTAGCGGTCTACAATGAGCAGTTCTTC. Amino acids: CASSAGLAVYNEQFF.

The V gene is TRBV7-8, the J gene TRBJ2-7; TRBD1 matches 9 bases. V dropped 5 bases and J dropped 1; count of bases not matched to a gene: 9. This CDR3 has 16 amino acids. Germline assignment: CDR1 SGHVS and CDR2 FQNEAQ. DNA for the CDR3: TGTGCCAGCAGCCCAGGGGGGGACAGGGCGTCCTACGAGCAGTACTTC. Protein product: CASSPGGDRASYEQYF.

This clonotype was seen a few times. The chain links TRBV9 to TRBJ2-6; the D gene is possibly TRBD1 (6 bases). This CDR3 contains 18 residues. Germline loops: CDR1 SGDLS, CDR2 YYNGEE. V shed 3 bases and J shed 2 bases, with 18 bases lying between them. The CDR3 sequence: CASSGAVIAGAGANVLTF. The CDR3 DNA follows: TGTGCCAGCAGCGGCGCTGTCATAGCAGGGGCTGGGGCCAACGTCCTGACTTTC. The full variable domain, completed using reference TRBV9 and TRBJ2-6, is DSGVTQTPKHLITATGQRVTLRCSPRSGDLSVYWYQQSLDQGLQFLIQYYNGEERAKGNILERFSAQQFPDLHSELNLSSLELGDSALYFCASSGAVIAGAGANVLTFGAGSRLTVL.

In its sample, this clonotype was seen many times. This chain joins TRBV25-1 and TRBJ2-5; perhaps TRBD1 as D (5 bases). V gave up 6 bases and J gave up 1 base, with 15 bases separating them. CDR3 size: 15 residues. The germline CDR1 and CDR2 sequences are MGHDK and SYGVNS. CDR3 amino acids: CASSRTGALQETQYF. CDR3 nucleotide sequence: TGTGCCAGCAGCCGAACAGGTGCCCTCCAAGAGACCCAGTACTTC.

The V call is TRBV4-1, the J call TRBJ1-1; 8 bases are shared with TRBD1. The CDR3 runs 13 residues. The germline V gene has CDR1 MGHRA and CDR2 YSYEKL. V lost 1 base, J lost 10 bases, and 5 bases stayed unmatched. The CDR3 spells CASSQGQGARAFF. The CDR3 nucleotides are TGCGCCAGCAGCCAAGGGCAGGGGGCGCGAGCTTTCTTT.

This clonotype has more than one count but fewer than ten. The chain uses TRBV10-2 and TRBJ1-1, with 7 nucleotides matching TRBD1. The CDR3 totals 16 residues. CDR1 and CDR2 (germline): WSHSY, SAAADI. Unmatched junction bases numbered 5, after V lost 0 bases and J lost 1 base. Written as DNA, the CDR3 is TGCGCCAGCAGTGAGTCCGATTGGGACAGGAACACTGAAGCTTTCTTT. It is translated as CASSESDWDRNTEAFF.

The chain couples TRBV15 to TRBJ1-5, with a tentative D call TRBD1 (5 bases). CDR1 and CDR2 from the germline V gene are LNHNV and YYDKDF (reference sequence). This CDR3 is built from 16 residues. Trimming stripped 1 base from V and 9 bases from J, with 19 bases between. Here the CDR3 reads CATSRGQGGLARPQHF. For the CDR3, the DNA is TGTGCCACCAGCAGAGGCCAGGGCGGGTTAGCTCGGCCCCAGCATTTT.

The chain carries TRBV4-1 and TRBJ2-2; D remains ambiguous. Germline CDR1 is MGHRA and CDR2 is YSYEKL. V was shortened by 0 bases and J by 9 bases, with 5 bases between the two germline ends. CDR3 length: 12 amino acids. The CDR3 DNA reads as TGCGCCAGCAGCCAAGATGACCGGGAGCTGTTTTTT. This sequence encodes CASSQDDRELFF.

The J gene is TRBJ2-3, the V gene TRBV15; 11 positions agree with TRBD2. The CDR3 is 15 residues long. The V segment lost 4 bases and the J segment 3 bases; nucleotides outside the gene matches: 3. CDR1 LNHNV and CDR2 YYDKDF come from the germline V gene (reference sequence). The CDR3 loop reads CATSKLAGETDTQYF. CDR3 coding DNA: TGTGCCACCAGCAAACTAGCGGGGGAGACAGATACGCAGTATTTT.

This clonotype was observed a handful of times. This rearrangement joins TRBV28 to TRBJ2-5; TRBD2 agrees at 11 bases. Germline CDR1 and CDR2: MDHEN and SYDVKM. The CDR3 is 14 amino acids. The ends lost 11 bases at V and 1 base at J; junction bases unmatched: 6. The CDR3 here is CAGGTSGSQETQYF. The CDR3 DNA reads TGTGCCGGGGGGACTAGCGGATCCCAAGAGACCCAGTACTTC. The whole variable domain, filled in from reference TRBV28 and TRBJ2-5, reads DVKVTQSSRYLVKRTGEKVFLECVQDMDHENMFWYRQDPGLGLRLIYFSYDVKMKEKGDIPEGYSVSREKKERFSLILESASTNQTSMYLCAGGTSGSQETQYFGPGTRLLVL.

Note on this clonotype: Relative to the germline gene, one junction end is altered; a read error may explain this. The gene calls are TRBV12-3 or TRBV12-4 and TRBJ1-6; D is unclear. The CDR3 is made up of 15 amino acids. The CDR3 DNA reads TGTGCCAGCAGCCCATCCGGACTCTATAGTTCACCCCTCCACTTT. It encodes CASSPSGLYSSPLHF.

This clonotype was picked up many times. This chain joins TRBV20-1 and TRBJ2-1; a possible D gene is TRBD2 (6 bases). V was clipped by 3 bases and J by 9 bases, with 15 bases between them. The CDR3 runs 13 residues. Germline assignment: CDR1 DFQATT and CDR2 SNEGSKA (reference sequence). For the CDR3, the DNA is TGCAGTGCTAGTATAAGCTTGGAGGGTGAGCAGTTCTTC. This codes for CSASISLEGEQFF.

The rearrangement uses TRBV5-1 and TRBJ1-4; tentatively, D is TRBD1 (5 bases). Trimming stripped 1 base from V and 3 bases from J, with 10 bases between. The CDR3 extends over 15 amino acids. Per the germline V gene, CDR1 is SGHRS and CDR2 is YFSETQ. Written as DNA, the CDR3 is TGCGCCAGCAGCTTGAGAGGGGACCCTAATGAAAAACTGTTTTTT. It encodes CASSLRGDPNEKLFF.

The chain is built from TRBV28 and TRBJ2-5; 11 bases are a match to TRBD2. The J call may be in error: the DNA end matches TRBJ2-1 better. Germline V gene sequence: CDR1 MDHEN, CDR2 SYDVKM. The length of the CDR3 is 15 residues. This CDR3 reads CASSSTGLADNEQFF. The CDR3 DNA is TGTGCCAGCAGTTCTACGGGACTAGCGGACAATGAGCAGTTCTTC.